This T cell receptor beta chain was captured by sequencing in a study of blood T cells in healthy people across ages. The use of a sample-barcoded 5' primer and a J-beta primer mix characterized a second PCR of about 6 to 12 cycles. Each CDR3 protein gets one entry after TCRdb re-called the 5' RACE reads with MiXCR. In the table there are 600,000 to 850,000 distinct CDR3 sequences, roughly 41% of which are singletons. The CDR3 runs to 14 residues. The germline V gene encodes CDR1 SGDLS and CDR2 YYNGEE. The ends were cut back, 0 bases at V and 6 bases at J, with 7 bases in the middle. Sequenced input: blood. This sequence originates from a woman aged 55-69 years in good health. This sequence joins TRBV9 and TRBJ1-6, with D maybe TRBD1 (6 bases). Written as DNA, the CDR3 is TGTGCCAGCAGCGTAGCAGGGGCTAATTCACCCCTCCACTTT. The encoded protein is CASSVAGANSPLHF.